This TCR beta chain was sequenced during a study of CD8 T cells in ankylosing spondylitis. The study's findings and limits: Several highly homologous variants made up a TCR beta motif, and this motif appeared characteristic of ankylosing spondylitis blood. The clones that were linked to disease were reported to be significantly enriched in matched synovial fluid samples from ankylosing spondylitis patients.

Libraries for TCR beta were made by quantitative 5'-RACE with molecular barcodes. From the 5' RACE reads, TCRdb called clonotypes with MiXCR, one entry per CDR3 protein. Among more than 300,000 distinct CDR3 sequences listed, around 10% were seen once. This clonotype was observed many times. Its antigen is not identified. Sequencing was carried out using blood, either unsorted or a sorted T cell fraction (not recorded which). This TCR came from a female donor with ankylosing spondylitis or in good health (not recorded which).

CDR3 bases: TGCAGCGGCTTCGGGTACAATGAGCAGTTCTTC. This encodes CSGFGYNEQFF. The rearrangement joins TRBV29-1 to TRBJ2-1; D ambiguous. In germline, CDR1 is SQVTM, CDR2 ANQGSEA. CDR3 length: 11 amino acids. V dropped 7 bases and J dropped 4 bases, with 8 bases sitting between them.